The rows below give T cell receptor beta chains drawn from one sample of a study of long-term antiretroviral therapy in people with HIV. Repertoires were generated with immunoSEQ multiplex PCR, while TCRdb's copy carries only in-frame clones and drops some. The sample yields about 20,000 clones, approximately 92% seen once. The sequencing used unsorted PBMCs, collected 4.2 years after starting antiretroviral therapy. The source is a man aged 50 to 60 with HIV. Both conserved end residues are part of each CDR3. A D gene is named only where the DNA matches it firmly. Expanded clones get a size class; other rows say once, few or many, or leave the size out.

j_gene: TRBJ1-1
d_gene: TRBD1
abundance: once
v_gene: TRBV30
CDR3nt: TGTGCCTGGACCTCGGGACAGGGACGCACTGAAGCTTTCTTT
CDR3aa: CAWTSGQGRTEAFF

j_gene: TRBJ1-1
d_gene: TRBD1
abundance: -
v_gene: TRBV27
CDR3nt: TGTGCCAGCAAGATACAGGGGATTAACACTGAAGCTTTCTTT
CDR3aa: CASKIQGINTEAFF

j_gene: TRBJ2-7
d_gene: -
abundance: few
v_gene: TRBV30
CDR3nt: TGTGCCTGGAGTCGCAGGGTCGAGCAGTACTTC
CDR3aa: CAWSRRVEQYF

j_gene: TRBJ1-1
d_gene: TRBD1
abundance: once
v_gene: TRBV6-6
CDR3nt: TGTGCCAGCAGTATTTCACCCAGGGGGGCGAACACTGAAGCTTTCTTT
CDR3aa: CASSISPRGANTEAFF

j_gene: TRBJ2-1
d_gene: -
abundance: -
v_gene: TRBV28
CDR3nt: TGTGCCAGCAGTATTACCGGGACTTCCCCTGAGCAGTTCTTC
CDR3aa: CASSITGTSPEQFF

j_gene: TRBJ2-7
d_gene: TRBD2
abundance: -
v_gene: TRBV7-8
CDR3nt: TGTGCCAGCAGCAGCCTCGGACTAGCGGGGGGATACTACGAGCAGTACTTC
CDR3aa: CASSSLGLAGGYYEQYF

j_gene: TRBJ2-7
d_gene: -
abundance: -
v_gene: TRBV19
CDR3nt: TGTGCCAGTAGTACGACAGCCTCCTACGAGCAGTACTTC
CDR3aa: CASSTTASYEQYF

j_gene: TRBJ2-1
d_gene: TRBD2
abundance: -
v_gene: TRBV27
CDR3nt: TGTGCCAGCAGTCCCCTGGGGCGGGGGGCCCCCGGGGAGCAGTTCTTC
CDR3aa: CASSPLGRGAPGEQFF

j_gene: TRBJ2-2
d_gene: -
abundance: -
v_gene: TRBV4-3
CDR3nt: TGCGCCAGCAGCCAAGATACAGGTTTGAACACCGGGGAGCTGTTTTTT
CDR3aa: CASSQDTGLNTGELFF

j_gene: TRBJ1-1
d_gene: -
abundance: -
v_gene: TRBV30
CDR3nt: TGTGCCTGGAGTATGGGACTTTCAGACACTGAAGCTTTCTTT
CDR3aa: CAWSMGLSDTEAFF

j_gene: TRBJ2-6
d_gene: -
abundance: few
v_gene: TRBV5-6
CDR3nt: TGTGCCAGCAGCTCGAAGTTCGGGGGCTCATTGGGGGCCAACGTCCTGACTTTC
CDR3aa: CASSSKFGGSLGANVLTF

j_gene: TRBJ1-3
d_gene: TRBD1
abundance: -
v_gene: TRBV30
CDR3nt: TGTGCCTGGAGTGAAGTGCCAGGGGGTATGATCTCTGGAAACACCATATATTTT
CDR3aa: CAWSEVPGGMISGNTIYF

j_gene: TRBJ1-5
d_gene: -
abundance: -
v_gene: TRBV19
CDR3nt: TGTGCCAGTAGTATAACAGGGCAGGGAAATCAGCCCCAGCATTTT
CDR3aa: CASSITGQGNQPQHF

j_gene: TRBJ2-7
d_gene: -
abundance: -
v_gene: TRBV7-9
CDR3nt: TGTGCCAGCTTAGGACAGAACTCCTACGAGCAGTACTTC
CDR3aa: CASLGQNSYEQYF

j_gene: TRBJ2-2
d_gene: -
abundance: -
v_gene: TRBV5-6
CDR3nt: TGTGCCAGCAGCAAGGGATGGACAGTGAACACCGGGGAGCTGTTTTTT
CDR3aa: CASSKGWTVNTGELFF

j_gene: TRBJ1-2
d_gene: -
abundance: -
v_gene: TRBV27
CDR3nt: TGTGCCAGCAGTTTCCGTAAGGCCCTTTCGGGAGATGGCTACACCTTC
CDR3aa: CASSFRKALSGDGYTF

j_gene: TRBJ1-5
d_gene: -
abundance: -
v_gene: TRBV28
CDR3nt: TGTGCCAGCAGTTTACGGCAGAGCAATCAGCCCCAGCATTTT
CDR3aa: CASSLRQSNQPQHF

j_gene: TRBJ2-5
d_gene: -
abundance: -
v_gene: TRBV11-2
CDR3nt: TGTGCCAGCAGCTTGTATAGGGGCCAGGGTGGGGAGACCCAGTACTTC
CDR3aa: CASSLYRGQGGETQYF

j_gene: TRBJ1-2
d_gene: -
abundance: -
v_gene: TRBV10-3
CDR3nt: TGTGCCATCAGTGAGGGGGCGGAGGGATGGAGTGGCTACACCTTC
CDR3aa: CAISEGAEGWSGYTF

j_gene: TRBJ2-7
d_gene: TRBD1
abundance: -
v_gene: TRBV11-2
CDR3nt: TGTGCCAGCAGGGTTACAGGGGGCCTTACCTACGAGCAGTACTTC
CDR3aa: CASRVTGGLTYEQYF

j_gene: TRBJ1-5
d_gene: TRBD1
abundance: -
v_gene: TRBV29-1
CDR3nt: TGCAGCGTTCGCGGGACAGGGGGCGGTCAGCCCCAGCATTTT
CDR3aa: CSVRGTGGGQPQHF

j_gene: TRBJ1-6
d_gene: -
abundance: once
v_gene: TRBV27
CDR3nt: TGTGCCAGCGCACAAGGGGGTTCACCCCTCCACTTT
CDR3aa: CASAQGGSPLHF

j_gene: TRBJ2-1
d_gene: TRBD2
abundance: once
v_gene: TRBV11-2
CDR3nt: TGTGCCAGCAGCATCGGGACTAGCGGGGTCACCGAGCAGTTCTTC
CDR3aa: CASSIGTSGVTEQFF

j_gene: TRBJ1-2
d_gene: -
abundance: -
v_gene: TRBV27
CDR3nt: TGTGCCAGCAGTTTACTTGGCAGGGGCGGGGTGGGGGGCTACACCTTC
CDR3aa: CASSLLGRGGVGGYTF

j_gene: TRBJ2-7
d_gene: TRBD1
abundance: -
v_gene: TRBV5-6
CDR3nt: TGTGCCAGCAGCCGCTGGACAGGGGGTGACGAGCAGTACTTC
CDR3aa: CASSRWTGGDEQYF

j_gene: TRBJ2-3
d_gene: TRBD2
abundance: -
v_gene: TRBV27
CDR3nt: TGTGCCAGCAGTCAGCGGGGGACTAGTGGCACAGATACGCAGTATTTT
CDR3aa: CASSQRGTSGTDTQYF

j_gene: TRBJ2-4
d_gene: -
abundance: -
v_gene: TRBV7-9
CDR3nt: TGTGCCAGCAGCCTAAGGAGCCCCCTCATTCAGTACTTC
CDR3aa: CASSLRSPLIQYF

j_gene: TRBJ2-5
d_gene: TRBD1
abundance: -
v_gene: TRBV7-9
CDR3nt: TGTGCCAGCAGTCCCGGACAGGTGGGGGAGACCCAGTACTTC
CDR3aa: CASSPGQVGETQYF

j_gene: TRBJ2-1
d_gene: TRBD2
abundance: -
v_gene: TRBV27
CDR3nt: TGTGCCAGCAGTTTAAGGCGGGGGAAGATCCATGAGCAGTTCTTC
CDR3aa: CASSLRRGKIHEQFF

j_gene: TRBJ1-2
d_gene: -
abundance: -
v_gene: TRBV6-1
CDR3nt: TGTGCCAGCAGGGTGACGGGGGTTGGCTACACCTTC
CDR3aa: CASRVTGVGYTF

j_gene: TRBJ2-5
d_gene: -
abundance: -
v_gene: TRBV7-3
CDR3nt: TGTGCCAGCAGCTTCCCGGGGTGCCCTAAACGGGGGACCCAGTACTTC
CDR3aa: CASSFPGCPKRGTQYF

j_gene: TRBJ1-1
d_gene: -
abundance: -
v_gene: TRBV4-2
CDR3nt: TGTGCCAGCAGGACTAATATGGGGTCTGAAGCTTTCTTT
CDR3aa: CASRTNMGSEAFF

j_gene: TRBJ2-7
d_gene: -
abundance: -
v_gene: TRBV10-3
CDR3nt: TGTGCCATCAGTGAGGGGGCGAAGGGCTACGAGCAGTACTTC
CDR3aa: CAISEGAKGYEQYF

j_gene: TRBJ2-2
d_gene: TRBD2
abundance: -
v_gene: TRBV28
CDR3nt: TGTGCCAGCAGTCCTCCGGGGGGGGCGGGGACCGGGGAGCTGTTTTTT
CDR3aa: CASSPPGGAGTGELFF

j_gene: TRBJ2-2
d_gene: -
abundance: -
v_gene: TRBV5-4
CDR3nt: TGTGCCAGCAGCCAGGACAAGCAAGGGGGACCCGGGGAGCTGTTTTTT
CDR3aa: CASSQDKQGGPGELFF

j_gene: TRBJ1-2
d_gene: TRBD1
abundance: -
v_gene: TRBV5-5
CDR3nt: TGTGCCAGCAGCTTAACCGGGACAGGGAACTATGGCTACACCTTC
CDR3aa: CASSLTGTGNYGYTF

j_gene: TRBJ1-1
d_gene: TRBD1
abundance: -
v_gene: TRBV7-9
CDR3nt: TGTGCCAGCAGCTCATACCGGGGACAGACGAACACTGAAGCTTTCTTT
CDR3aa: CASSSYRGQTNTEAFF

j_gene: TRBJ1-1
d_gene: -
abundance: -
v_gene: TRBV2
CDR3nt: TGTGCCAGCAGGGGTGATGGGGGAAAGATCACTGAAGCTTTCTTT
CDR3aa: CASRGDGGKITEAFF

j_gene: TRBJ2-7
d_gene: -
abundance: -
v_gene: TRBV10-3
CDR3nt: TGTGCCATCAGTCTATGGGAAAGCGAGCAGTACTTC
CDR3aa: CAISLWESEQYF

j_gene: TRBJ1-4
d_gene: -
abundance: -
v_gene: TRBV5-6
CDR3nt: TGTGCCAGCAGCTTTAGCGGGTCTTCTAATGAAAAACTGTTTTTT
CDR3aa: CASSFSGSSNEKLFF

j_gene: TRBJ2-3
d_gene: TRBD2
abundance: -
v_gene: TRBV4-2
CDR3nt: TGTGCCAGCAGCCAGACTAGCGGGGGTCTCACTAGCACAGATACGCAGTATTTT
CDR3aa: CASSQTSGGLTSTDTQYF

j_gene: TRBJ2-7
d_gene: -
abundance: -
v_gene: TRBV7-2
CDR3nt: TGTGCCAGCAGCTTCCCAGGACAAGTCTACGAGCAGTACTTC
CDR3aa: CASSFPGQVYEQYF

j_gene: TRBJ1-2
d_gene: TRBD1
abundance: -
v_gene: TRBV9
CDR3nt: TGTGCCAGCAGCGTCCGACAGGGGGCGGTCTATGGCTACACCTTC
CDR3aa: CASSVRQGAVYGYTF

j_gene: TRBJ2-7
d_gene: TRBD1
abundance: -
v_gene: TRBV4-1
CDR3nt: TGCGCCAGCAGCCAAGATCCCGGGACAGGGTGGTCCTACGAGCAGTACTTC
CDR3aa: CASSQDPGTGWSYEQYF

j_gene: TRBJ1-2
d_gene: TRBD1
abundance: -
v_gene: TRBV25-1
CDR3nt: TGTGCCAGCAGTGAGACAGGGTATAACTATGGCTACACCTTC
CDR3aa: CASSETGYNYGYTF

j_gene: TRBJ1-6
d_gene: -
abundance: -
v_gene: TRBV7-2
CDR3nt: TGTGCCAGCAGCTTAGGACAGTCTAATTCACCCCTCCACTTT
CDR3aa: CASSLGQSNSPLHF

j_gene: TRBJ1-1
d_gene: TRBD1
abundance: -
v_gene: TRBV7-9
CDR3nt: TGTGCCAGCAGCTTTGAGGGGGCTCGGGCTTTCTTT
CDR3aa: CASSFEGARAFF

j_gene: TRBJ1-1
d_gene: -
abundance: -
v_gene: TRBV6-1
CDR3nt: TGTGCCAGCAGTGCGACGGTAGTCGAAGCTTTCTTT
CDR3aa: CASSATVVEAFF

j_gene: TRBJ1-1
d_gene: TRBD1
abundance: -
v_gene: TRBV6-6
CDR3nt: TGTGCCAGCAGTACCGGACAGGGGGCCATTGAAGCTTTCTTT
CDR3aa: CASSTGQGAIEAFF

j_gene: TRBJ1-2
d_gene: TRBD1
abundance: -
v_gene: TRBV5-1
CDR3nt: TGCGCCAGCAGCTTGGGGGGACAGGGGAATGGCTACACCTTC
CDR3aa: CASSLGGQGNGYTF

j_gene: TRBJ2-5
d_gene: TRBD1
abundance: -
v_gene: TRBV29-1
CDR3nt: TGCAGCGTTTTTACAGGGGGAGAGACCCAGTACTTC
CDR3aa: CSVFTGGETQYF

j_gene: TRBJ2-7
d_gene: -
abundance: -
v_gene: TRBV6-4
CDR3nt: TGTGCCAGCAGTGAAGGGGGGGCTGGGTACGAGCAGTACTTC
CDR3aa: CASSEGGAGYEQYF

j_gene: TRBJ2-2
d_gene: -
abundance: -
v_gene: TRBV7-2
CDR3nt: TGTGCCAGCCCTTTGCGTGTAACAGGGCGAAACACCGGGGAGCTGTTTTTT
CDR3aa: CASPLRVTGRNTGELFF

j_gene: TRBJ1-2
d_gene: TRBD1
abundance: -
v_gene: TRBV28
CDR3nt: TGTGCCAGCAGTTTCCAGGGGGCGGACTATGGCTACACCTTC
CDR3aa: CASSFQGADYGYTF

j_gene: TRBJ1-5
d_gene: -
abundance: -
v_gene: TRBV28
CDR3nt: TGTGCCAGCAGTGCCGGACTTAGCAATCAGCCCCAGCATTTT
CDR3aa: CASSAGLSNQPQHF

j_gene: TRBJ2-7
d_gene: -
abundance: -
v_gene: TRBV6-6
CDR3nt: TGTGCCCTTGGGGCAGAAACTTACGAGCAGTACTTC
CDR3aa: CALGAETYEQYF

j_gene: TRBJ2-7
d_gene: -
abundance: -
v_gene: TRBV30
CDR3nt: TGTGCCTGGACCGCGACAGACTCCTACGAGCAGTACTTC
CDR3aa: CAWTATDSYEQYF

j_gene: TRBJ1-2
d_gene: -
abundance: -
v_gene: TRBV4-3
CDR3nt: TGCGCCAGCAGCCAAGCGGCGGGTATGGGCTATGGCTACACCTTC
CDR3aa: CASSQAAGMGYGYTF

j_gene: TRBJ2-2
d_gene: TRBD1
abundance: -
v_gene: TRBV9
CDR3nt: TGTGCCAGCAGCTCCAATTCCGGACAGGGCCGCACCGGGGAGCTGTTTTTT
CDR3aa: CASSSNSGQGRTGELFF

j_gene: TRBJ2-7
d_gene: TRBD1
abundance: -
v_gene: TRBV4-1
CDR3nt: TGCGCCAGCAGCCAAGATACGGGAACAGGGGCTTACGAGCAGTACTTC
CDR3aa: CASSQDTGTGAYEQYF